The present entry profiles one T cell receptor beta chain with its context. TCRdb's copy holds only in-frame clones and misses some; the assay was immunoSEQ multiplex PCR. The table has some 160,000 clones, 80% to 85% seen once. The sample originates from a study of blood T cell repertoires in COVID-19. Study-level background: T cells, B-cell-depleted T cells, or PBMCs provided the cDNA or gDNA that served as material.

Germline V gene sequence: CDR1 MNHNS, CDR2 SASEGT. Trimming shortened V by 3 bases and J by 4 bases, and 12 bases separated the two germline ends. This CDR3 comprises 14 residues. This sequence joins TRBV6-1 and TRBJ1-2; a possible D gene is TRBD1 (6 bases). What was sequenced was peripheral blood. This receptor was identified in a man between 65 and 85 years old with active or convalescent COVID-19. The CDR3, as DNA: TGTGCCAGCAGTGAGAACAGGGCGAGCTATGGCTACACCTTC. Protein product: CASSENRASYGYTF.